The rows below give T cell receptor beta chains drawn from one sample of a study of cytomegalovirus exposure and HLA in healthy donors. Using immunoSEQ multiplex PCR, the repertoire was profiled, and TCRdb retains in-frame clones only, with some absent. The repertoire holds about 100,000 clones, with roughly three quarters as singletons. The sequenced material came from PBMCs. The receptors originated from a man aged 35 to 55 in good health and CMV-seropositive. The CDR3 runs from the conserved cysteine through the conserved F or W. Fields, in order: J gene, V gene, CDR3 protein.

J gene: TRBJ2-7; V gene: TRBV5-6; CDR3 protein: CASSVGLAVTYEQYF
J gene: TRBJ2-7; V gene: TRBV4-2; CDR3 protein: CASSQGGTGDYNEQYF
J gene: TRBJ2-1; V gene: TRBV6-5; CDR3 protein: CASRLDPRGEQFF
J gene: TRBJ2-7; V gene: TRBV7-2; CDR3 protein: CASSPRYGEQYF
J gene: TRBJ1-2; V gene: TRBV7-2; CDR3 protein: CASSLDPGNYGYTF
J gene: TRBJ1-2; V gene: TRBV19; CDR3 protein: CASSIGGFPGYTF
J gene: TRBJ2-1; V gene: TRBV18; CDR3 protein: CASSPVLGTSGYSGQFF
J gene: TRBJ2-2; V gene: TRBV27; CDR3 protein: CASSLTGGSEGELFF
J gene: TRBJ1-6; V gene: TRBV10-3; CDR3 protein: CATSTGYNSPLHF
J gene: TRBJ2-1; V gene: TRBV5-1; CDR3 protein: CASSLGLAGGGTYNEQFF
J gene: TRBJ1-5; V gene: TRBV27; CDR3 protein: CASSVYYSNQPQNF
J gene: TRBJ1-2; V gene: TRBV28; CDR3 protein: CASSPRDRNYGYTF
J gene: TRBJ2-2; V gene: TRBV13; CDR3 protein: CAIPGVANTGELFF
J gene: TRBJ2-3; V gene: TRBV13; CDR3 protein: CASSALETDTQYF
J gene: TRBJ2-3; V gene: TRBV7-9; CDR3 protein: CASSSPTSGSTDTQYF
J gene: TRBJ2-7; V gene: TRBV30; CDR3 protein: CAWTTGQGTYEQYF
J gene: TRBJ1-4; V gene: TRBV7-2; CDR3 protein: CASSPGLTNEKLFF
J gene: TRBJ2-5; V gene: TRBV2; CDR3 protein: CASSAGTVQETQYF
J gene: TRBJ2-3; V gene: TRBV19; CDR3 protein: CASSRPTTLGDTQYF
J gene: .; V gene: TRBV10-2; CDR3 protein: CASTWQGYEQYF
J gene: TRBJ2-7; V gene: TRBV28; CDR3 protein: CASSPMDRPTYEQYF
J gene: TRBJ2-5; V gene: TRBV9; CDR3 protein: CASSETSGEETQYF
J gene: .; V gene: TRBV28; CDR3 protein: CASSSFTGSSYEQYF
J gene: TRBJ2-7; V gene: TRBV7-2; CDR3 protein: CASSPAGLAGTYEQYF
J gene: TRBJ1-2; V gene: TRBV30; CDR3 protein: CAWSVRGGFDGYTF
J gene: TRBJ2-5; V gene: TRBV7-2; CDR3 protein: CASSRGSRGETQYF
J gene: TRBJ2-7; V gene: TRBV5-4; CDR3 protein: CASSLGVAYEQYF
J gene: TRBJ1-1; V gene: TRBV5-8; CDR3 protein: CASSFGAEAFF
J gene: TRBJ1-5; V gene: TRBV6-5; CDR3 protein: CASSYSISQPQHF
J gene: TRBJ1-1; V gene: TRBV27; CDR3 protein: CASREGRSEAFF
J gene: TRBJ2-1; V gene: TRBV27; CDR3 protein: CASSWNRVGLFF
J gene: TRBJ1-1; V gene: TRBV5-6; CDR3 protein: CASSLRTGRTNTEAFF
J gene: TRBJ2-7; V gene: TRBV9; CDR3 protein: CASSVVSGGEQYF